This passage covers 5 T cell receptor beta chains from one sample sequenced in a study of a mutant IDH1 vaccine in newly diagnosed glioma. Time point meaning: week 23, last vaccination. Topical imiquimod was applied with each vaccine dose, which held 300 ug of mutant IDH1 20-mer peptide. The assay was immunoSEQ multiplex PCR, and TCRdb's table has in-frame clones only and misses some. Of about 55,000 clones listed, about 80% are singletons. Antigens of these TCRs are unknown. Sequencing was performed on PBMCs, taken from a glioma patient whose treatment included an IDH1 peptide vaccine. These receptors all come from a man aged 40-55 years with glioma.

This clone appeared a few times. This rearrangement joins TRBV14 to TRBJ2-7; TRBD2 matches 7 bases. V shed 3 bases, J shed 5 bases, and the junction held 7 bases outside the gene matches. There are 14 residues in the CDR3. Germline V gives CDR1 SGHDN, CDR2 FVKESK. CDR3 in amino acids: CASSQLGREDEQYF. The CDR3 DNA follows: TGTGCCAGCAGCCAGCTGGGGAGGGAGGACGAGCAGTACTTC.

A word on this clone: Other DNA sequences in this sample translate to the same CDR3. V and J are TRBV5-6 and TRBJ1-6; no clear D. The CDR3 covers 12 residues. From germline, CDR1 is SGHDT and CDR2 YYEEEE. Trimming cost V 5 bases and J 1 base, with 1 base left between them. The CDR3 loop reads CASSSYNSPLHF. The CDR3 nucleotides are TGTGCCAGCAGTTCCTATAATTCACCCCTCCACTTT.

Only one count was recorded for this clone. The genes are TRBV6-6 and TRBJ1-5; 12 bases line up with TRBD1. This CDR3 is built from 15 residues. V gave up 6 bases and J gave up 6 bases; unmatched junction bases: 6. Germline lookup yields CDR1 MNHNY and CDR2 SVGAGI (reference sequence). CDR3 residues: CASSQGQGARQPQHF. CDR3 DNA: TGTGCCAGCAGCCAGGGACAGGGGGCACGTCAGCCCCAGCATTTT.

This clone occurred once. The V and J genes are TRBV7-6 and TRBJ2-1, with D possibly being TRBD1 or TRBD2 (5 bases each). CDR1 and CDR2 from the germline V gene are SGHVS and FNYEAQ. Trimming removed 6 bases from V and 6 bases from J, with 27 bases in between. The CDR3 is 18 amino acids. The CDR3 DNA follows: TGTGCCAGCAGTTTCCTAGGGACCGGCGGAGCCTCCGGCAATGAGCAGTTCTTC. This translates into CASSFLGTGGASGNEQFF.

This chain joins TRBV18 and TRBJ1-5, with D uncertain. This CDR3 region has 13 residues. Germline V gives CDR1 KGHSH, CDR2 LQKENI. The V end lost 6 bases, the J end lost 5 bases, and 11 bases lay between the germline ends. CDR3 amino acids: CASSGSWDQPQHF. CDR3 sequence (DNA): TGTGCCAGCTCGGGGTCGTGGGATCAGCCCCAGCATTTT.